The rows below give T cell receptor beta chains drawn from one sample of a study of cytomegalovirus exposure and HLA in healthy donors. The method was immunoSEQ multiplex PCR; TCRdb's version includes in-frame clones alone and lacks a portion of them. Among around 59,000 clones listed, approximately 80% were seen once. The sequenced material came from PBMCs. The receptor set was obtained from a human donor in good health. The CDR3 runs from the conserved cysteine through the conserved F or W.

CDR3aa	v_gene
CASSKQGFTEAFF	TRBV9
CASSQDLEGGRETQYF	TRBV4-2
CAWKRGRSWYGYTF	TRBV30
CASSFGLAGPYEQFF	TRBV5-1
CATSREIVWREGQSYEQYF	TRBV15
CASTLSGVGNTIYF	TRBV19
CASTLDRTYSNQPQHF	TRBV19
CASSPEALTAWGNSPLHF	TRBV5-1
CASSRLAGVEDTQYF	TRBV19
CASSLTQNYNEQFF	TRBV11-3
CASSVDPGGGETQYF	TRBV9
CASSLAGEAETQYF	TRBV28
CASSPRGASGVYNEQFF	TRBV7-2
CASSRSSGAMGEQYF	TRBV4-2
CASSVALAGATDTQYF	TRBV9
CASSPTGGSTDTQYF	TRBV7-6
CASSAGALNEQFF	TRBV7-2
CASRTGGTEAFF	TRBV11-2
CASSRQQRTYEQYF	TRBV6-5
CASSLDGSSYEQYF	TRBV7-2
CSVEDLGRFGNTIYF	TRBV29-1
CATSREEQHEKLFF	TRBV15
CASSQIQGGKNIQYF	TRBV19
CASSLGDRARIGANVLTF	TRBV5-6
CASRETGSGNIQYF	TRBV6-1
CASSIDLEGSSYNEQFF	TRBV19
CAWVGQSDTEAFF	TRBV30
CASTSNTEAFF	TRBV2
CASSPRGLAKNIQYF	TRBV19